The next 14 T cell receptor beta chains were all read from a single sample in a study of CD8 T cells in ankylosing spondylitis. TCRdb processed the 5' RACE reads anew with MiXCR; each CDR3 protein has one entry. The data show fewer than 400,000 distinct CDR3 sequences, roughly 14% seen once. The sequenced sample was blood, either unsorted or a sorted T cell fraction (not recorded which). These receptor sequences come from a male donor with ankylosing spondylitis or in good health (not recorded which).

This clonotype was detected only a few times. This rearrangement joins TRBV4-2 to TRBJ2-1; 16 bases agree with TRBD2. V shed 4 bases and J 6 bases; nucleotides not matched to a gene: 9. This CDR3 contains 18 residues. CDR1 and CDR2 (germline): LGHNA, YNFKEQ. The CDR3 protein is CASSRGLAGGGSGNEQFF. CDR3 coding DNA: TGTGCCAGCAGCCGGGGACTAGCGGGAGGGGGCTCGGGCAATGAGCAGTTCTTC.

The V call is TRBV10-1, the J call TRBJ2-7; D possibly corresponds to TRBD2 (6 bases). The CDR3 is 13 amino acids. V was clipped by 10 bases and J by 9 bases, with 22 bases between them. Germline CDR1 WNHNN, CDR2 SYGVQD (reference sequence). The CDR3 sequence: CAIPTSFSQGQYF. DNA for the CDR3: TGCGCCATCCCGACTAGTTTTTCTCAGGGGCAGTACTTC.

The CDR3 is CASSPRRDISGANVLTF. CDR3 nucleotide sequence: TGTGCCAGCAGCCCTCGAAGGGACATCTCTGGGGCCAACGTCCTGACTTTC. This rearrangement joins TRBV7-2 to TRBJ2-6; D may be TRBD1 (6 bases). V shed 5 bases and J shed 0 bases, with 14 bases lying between them. CDR1 is SGHTA and CDR2 is FQGNSA in the germline V gene. The length of the CDR3 is 17 residues.

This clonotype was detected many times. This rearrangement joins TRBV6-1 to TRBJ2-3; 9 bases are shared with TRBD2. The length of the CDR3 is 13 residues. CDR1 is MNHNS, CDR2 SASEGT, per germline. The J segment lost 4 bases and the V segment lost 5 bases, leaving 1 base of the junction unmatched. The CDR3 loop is CASSRGGADTQYF. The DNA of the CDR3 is TGTGCCAGCAGTCGCGGGGGGGCAGATACGCAGTATTTT.

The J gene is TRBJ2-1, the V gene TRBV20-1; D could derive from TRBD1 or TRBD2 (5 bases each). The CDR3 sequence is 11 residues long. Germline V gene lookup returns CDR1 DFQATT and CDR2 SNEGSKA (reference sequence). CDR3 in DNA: TGCAGCCCACAGGCGGGCGATGAGCAGTTCTTC. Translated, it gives CSPQAGDEQFF.

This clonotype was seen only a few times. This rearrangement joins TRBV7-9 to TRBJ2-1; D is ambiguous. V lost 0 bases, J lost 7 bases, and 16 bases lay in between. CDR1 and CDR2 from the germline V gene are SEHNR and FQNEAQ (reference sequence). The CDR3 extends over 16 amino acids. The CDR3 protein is CASSLALEFQLNEQFF. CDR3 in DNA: TGTGCCAGCAGCTTAGCGTTGGAGTTTCAATTAAATGAGCAGTTCTTC.

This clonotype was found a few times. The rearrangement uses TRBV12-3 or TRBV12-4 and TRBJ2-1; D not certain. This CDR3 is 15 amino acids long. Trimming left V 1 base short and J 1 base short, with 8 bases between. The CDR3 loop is CASSLGRKSYNEQFF. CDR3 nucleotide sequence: TGTGCCAGCAGTTTAGGGCGGAAATCCTACAATGAGCAGTTCTTC.

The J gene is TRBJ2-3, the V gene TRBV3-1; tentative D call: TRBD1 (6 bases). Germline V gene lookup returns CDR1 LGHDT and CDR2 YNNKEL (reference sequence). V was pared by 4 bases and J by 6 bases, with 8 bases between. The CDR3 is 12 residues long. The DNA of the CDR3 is TGTGCCAGCAGCCCGCAGGGGGATACGCAGTATTTT. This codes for CASSPQGDTQYF.

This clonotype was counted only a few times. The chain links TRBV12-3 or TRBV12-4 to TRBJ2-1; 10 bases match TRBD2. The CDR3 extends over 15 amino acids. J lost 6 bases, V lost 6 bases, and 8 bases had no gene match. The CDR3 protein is CASSPSSGRGNEQFF. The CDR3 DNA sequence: TGTGCCAGCAGCCCATCCAGCGGGAGGGGCAATGAGCAGTTCTTC.

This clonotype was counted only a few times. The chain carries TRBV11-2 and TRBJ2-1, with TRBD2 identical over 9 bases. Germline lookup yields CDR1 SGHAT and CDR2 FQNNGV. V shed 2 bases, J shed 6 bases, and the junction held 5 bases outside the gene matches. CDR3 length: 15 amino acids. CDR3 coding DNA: TGTGCCAGCAGCTTAATCAGCGGGAGGTCCAATGAGCAGTTCTTC. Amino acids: CASSLISGRSNEQFF. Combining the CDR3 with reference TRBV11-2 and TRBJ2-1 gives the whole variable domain EAGVAQSPRYKIIEKRQSVAFWCNPISGHATLYWYQQILGQGPKLLIQFQNNGVVDDSQLPKDRFSAERLKGVDSTLKIQPAKLEDSAVYLCASSLISGRSNEQFFGPGTRLTVL.

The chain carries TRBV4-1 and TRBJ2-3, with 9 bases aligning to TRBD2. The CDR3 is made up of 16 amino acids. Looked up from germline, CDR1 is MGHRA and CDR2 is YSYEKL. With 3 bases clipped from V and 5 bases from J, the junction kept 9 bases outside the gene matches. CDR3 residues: CASSHDPSGAGDTQYF. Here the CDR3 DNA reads TGCGCCAGCAGCCACGACCCTAGCGGGGCAGGAGATACGCAGTATTTT.

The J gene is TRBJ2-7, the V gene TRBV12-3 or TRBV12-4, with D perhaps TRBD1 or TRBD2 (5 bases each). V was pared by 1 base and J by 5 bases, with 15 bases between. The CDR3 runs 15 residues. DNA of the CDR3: TGTGCCAGCAGTTTAGGGGGGTGGTCCTGGGACGAGCAGTACTTC. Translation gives CASSLGGWSWDEQYF.

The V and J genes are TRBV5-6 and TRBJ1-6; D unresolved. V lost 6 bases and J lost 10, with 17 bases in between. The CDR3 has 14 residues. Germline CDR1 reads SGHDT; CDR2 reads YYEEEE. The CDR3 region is CASNSIGLGSPLHF. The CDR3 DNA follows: TGTGCCAGCAACTCCATCGGGTTGGGATCACCCCTCCACTTT.

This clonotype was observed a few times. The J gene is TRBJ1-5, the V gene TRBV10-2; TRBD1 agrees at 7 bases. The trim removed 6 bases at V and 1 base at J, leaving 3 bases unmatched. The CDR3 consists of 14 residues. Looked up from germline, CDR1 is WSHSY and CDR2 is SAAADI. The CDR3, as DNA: TGCGCCAGCAGGATGACAGGGAGCAATCAGCCCCAGCATTTT. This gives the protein CASRMTGSNQPQHF.